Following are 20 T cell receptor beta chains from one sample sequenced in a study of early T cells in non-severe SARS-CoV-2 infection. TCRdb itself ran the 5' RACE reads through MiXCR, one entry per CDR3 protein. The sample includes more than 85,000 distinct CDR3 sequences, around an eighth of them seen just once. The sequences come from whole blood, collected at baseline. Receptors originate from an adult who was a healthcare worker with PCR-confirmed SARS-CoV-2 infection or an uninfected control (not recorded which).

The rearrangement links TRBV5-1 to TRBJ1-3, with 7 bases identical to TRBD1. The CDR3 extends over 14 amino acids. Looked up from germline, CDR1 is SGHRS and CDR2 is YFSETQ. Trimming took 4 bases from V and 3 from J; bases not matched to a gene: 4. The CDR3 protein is CASSPDRNGNTIYF. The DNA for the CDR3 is TGCGCCAGCAGCCCGGACAGGAATGGAAACACCATATATTTT. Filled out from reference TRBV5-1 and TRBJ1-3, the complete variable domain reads KAGVTQTPRYLIKTRGQQVTLSCSPISGHRSVSWYQQTPGQGLQFLFEYFSETQRNKGNFPGRFSGRQFSNSRSEMNVSTLELGDSALYLCASSPDRNGNTIYFGEGSWLTVV.

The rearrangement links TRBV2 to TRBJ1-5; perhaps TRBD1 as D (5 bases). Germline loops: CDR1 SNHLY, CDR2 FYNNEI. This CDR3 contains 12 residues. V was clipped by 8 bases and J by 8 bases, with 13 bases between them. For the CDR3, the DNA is TGTGCCAGCTCAGACAGTAATAAGCCCCAGCATTTT. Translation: CASSDSNKPQHF. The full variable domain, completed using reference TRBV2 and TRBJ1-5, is EPEVTQTPSHQVTQMGQEVILRCVPISNHLYFYWYRQILGQKVEFLVSFYNNEISEKSEIFDDQFSVERPDGSNFTLKIRSTKLEDSAMYFCASSDSNKPQHFGDGTRLSIL.

The CDR3: CASSVRQTTDTQYF. The CDR3 coding sequence is TGTGCCAGCAGCGTCAGACAGACCACAGATACGCAGTATTTT. The rearrangement uses TRBV7-2 and TRBJ2-3, with D possibly being TRBD1 (5 bases). With 5 bases removed from V and 2 bases from J, the gap between germline ends came to 11 bases. In germline, CDR1 is SGHTA, CDR2 FQGNSA. The CDR3 is 14 amino acids.

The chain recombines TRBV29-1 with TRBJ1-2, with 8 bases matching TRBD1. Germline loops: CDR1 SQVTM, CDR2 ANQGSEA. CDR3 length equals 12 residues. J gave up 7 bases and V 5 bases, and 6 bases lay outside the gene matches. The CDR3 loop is CSVHQGASGYTF. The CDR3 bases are TGCAGCGTTCACCAGGGGGCGAGTGGCTACACCTTC.

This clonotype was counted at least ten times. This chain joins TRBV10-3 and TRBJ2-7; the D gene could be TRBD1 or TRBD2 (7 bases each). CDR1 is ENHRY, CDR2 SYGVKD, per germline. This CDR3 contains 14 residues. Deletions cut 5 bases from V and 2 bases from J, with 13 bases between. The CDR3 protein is CAISPQGGTYEQYF. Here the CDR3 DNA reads TGTGCCATCAGTCCCCAGGGGGGGACCTACGAGCAGTACTTC.

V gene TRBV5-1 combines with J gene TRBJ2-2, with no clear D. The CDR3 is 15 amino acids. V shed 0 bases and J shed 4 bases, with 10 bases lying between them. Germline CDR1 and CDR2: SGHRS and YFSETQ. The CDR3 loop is CASSLDGRITGELFF. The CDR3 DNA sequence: TGCGCCAGCAGCTTGGACGGGCGGATCACCGGGGAGCTGTTTTTT.

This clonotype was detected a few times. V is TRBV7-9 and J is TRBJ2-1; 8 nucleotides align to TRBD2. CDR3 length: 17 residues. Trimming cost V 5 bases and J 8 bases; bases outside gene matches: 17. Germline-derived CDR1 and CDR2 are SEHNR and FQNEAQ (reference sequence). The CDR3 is CASSPRTGTSNWDEQFF. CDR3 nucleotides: TGTGCCAGCAGCCCCAGAACCGGGACTAGTAACTGGGATGAGCAGTTCTTC. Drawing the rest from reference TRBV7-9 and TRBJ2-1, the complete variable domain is DTGVSQNPRHKITKRGQNVTFRCDPISEHNRLYWYRQTLGQGPEFLTYFQNEAQLEKSRLLSDRFSAERPKGSFSTLEIQRTEQGDSAMYLCASSPRTGTSNWDEQFFGPGTRLTVL.

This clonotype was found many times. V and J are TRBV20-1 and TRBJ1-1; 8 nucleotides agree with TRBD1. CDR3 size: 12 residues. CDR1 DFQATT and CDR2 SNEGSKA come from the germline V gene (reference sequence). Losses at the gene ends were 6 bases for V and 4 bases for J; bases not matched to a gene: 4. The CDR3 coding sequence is TGCAGTGCAAGACAGGGGACCACTGAAGCTTTCTTT. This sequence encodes CSARQGTTEAFF.

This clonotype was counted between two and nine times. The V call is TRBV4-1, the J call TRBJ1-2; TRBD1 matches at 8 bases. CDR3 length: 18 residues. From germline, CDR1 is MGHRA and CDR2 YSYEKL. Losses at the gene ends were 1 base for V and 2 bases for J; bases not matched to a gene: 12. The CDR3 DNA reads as TGCGCCAGCAGCCAAGTGCCAATGACAGGGGCGAGCAACTATGGCTACACCTTC. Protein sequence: CASSQVPMTGASNYGYTF.

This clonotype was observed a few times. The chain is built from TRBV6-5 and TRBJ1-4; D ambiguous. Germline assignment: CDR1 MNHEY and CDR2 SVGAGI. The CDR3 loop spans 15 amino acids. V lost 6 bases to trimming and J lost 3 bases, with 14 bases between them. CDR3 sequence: CASRPATRSNEKLFF. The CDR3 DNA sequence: TGTGCCAGCAGACCTGCGACAAGGTCTAATGAAAAACTGTTTTTT.

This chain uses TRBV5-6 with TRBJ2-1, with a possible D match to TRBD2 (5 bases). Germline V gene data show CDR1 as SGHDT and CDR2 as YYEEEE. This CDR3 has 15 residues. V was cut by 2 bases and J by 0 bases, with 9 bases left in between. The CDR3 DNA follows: TGTGCCAGCAGCTTTGGACTGATCTCCTACAATGAGCAGTTCTTC. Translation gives CASSFGLISYNEQFF.

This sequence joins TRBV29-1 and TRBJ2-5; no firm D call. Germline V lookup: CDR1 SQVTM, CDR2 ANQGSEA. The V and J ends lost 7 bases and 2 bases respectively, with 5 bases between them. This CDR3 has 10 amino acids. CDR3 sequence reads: CSGGQETQYF. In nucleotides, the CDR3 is TGCAGCGGTGGACAAGAGACCCAGTACTTC.

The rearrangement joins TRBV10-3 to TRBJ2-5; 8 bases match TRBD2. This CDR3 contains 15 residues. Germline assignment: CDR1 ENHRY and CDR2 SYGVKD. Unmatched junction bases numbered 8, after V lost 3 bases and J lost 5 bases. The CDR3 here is CAISDHHSGIETQYF. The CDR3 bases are TGTGCCATCAGTGACCACCATAGCGGGATCGAGACCCAGTACTTC.

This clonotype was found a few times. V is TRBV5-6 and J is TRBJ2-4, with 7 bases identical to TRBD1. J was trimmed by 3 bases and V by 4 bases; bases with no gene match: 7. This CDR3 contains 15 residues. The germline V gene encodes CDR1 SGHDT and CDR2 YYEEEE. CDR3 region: CASSPRTGNKNIQYF. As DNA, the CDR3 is TGTGCCAGCAGCCCCCGGACAGGAAACAAAAACATTCAGTACTTC.

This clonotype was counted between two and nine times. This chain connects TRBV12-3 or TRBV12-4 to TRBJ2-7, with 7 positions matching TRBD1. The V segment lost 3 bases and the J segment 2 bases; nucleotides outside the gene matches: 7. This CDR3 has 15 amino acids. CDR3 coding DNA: TGTGCCAGCAGTTTCCTCGGACAGGAGCCCTACGAGCAGTACTTC. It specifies CASSFLGQEPYEQYF.

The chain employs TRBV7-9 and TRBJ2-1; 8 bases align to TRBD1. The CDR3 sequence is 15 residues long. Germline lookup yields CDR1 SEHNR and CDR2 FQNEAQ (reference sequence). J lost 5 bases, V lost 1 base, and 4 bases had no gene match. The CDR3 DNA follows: TGTGCCAGCAGCTTAGATCAGGGGGCTCACAATGAGCAGTTCTTC. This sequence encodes CASSLDQGAHNEQFF.

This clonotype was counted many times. The CDR3 region has the DNA TGTGCCAGCAGTTCCCCTGGGGGGGGTTTGAACACTGAAGCTTTCTTT. This translates into CASSSPGGGLNTEAFF. The rearrangement links TRBV12-3 or TRBV12-4 to TRBJ1-1, with D maybe TRBD1 (5 bases). The V end was cut by 4 bases, the J end by 0 bases, with 15 bases between. The CDR3 is 16 amino acids.

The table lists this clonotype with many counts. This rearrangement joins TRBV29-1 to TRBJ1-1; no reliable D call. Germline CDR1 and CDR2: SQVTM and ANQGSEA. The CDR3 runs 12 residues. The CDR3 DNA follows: TGCAGTGGACGGGGTATAGACACTGAAGCTTTCTTT. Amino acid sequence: CSGRGIDTEAFF.

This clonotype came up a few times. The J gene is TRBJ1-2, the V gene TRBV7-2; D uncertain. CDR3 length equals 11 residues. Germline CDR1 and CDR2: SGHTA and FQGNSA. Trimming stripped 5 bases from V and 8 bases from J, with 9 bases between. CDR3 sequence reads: CASSTRRGYTF. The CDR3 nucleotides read TGTGCCAGCAGCACCCGTAGAGGCTACACCTTC.

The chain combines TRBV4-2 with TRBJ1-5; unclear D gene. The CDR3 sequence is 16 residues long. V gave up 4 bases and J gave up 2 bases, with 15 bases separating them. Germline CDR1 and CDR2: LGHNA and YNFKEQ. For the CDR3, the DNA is TGTGCCAGCAGCCCAAAGGGAGGCGACGGCAATCAGCCCCAGCATTTT. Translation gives CASSPKGGDGNQPQHF.